This TCR beta chain was identified during a study of OX40 agonist ivuxolimab in advanced cancers. Study context: It was permissible to have had prior anti-PD-1, anti-PD-L1 or anti-CTLA-4 therapy, and around 43% had some. General study findings and limits: People who partly responded at 0.1-3.0 mg/kg had some of the least clonal expansion seen. Antigen specificity of clonally expanded peripheral T cells was not established.

Assay used: immunoSEQ multiplex PCR; TCRdb lists only in-frame clones, some missing. The repertoire includes tens of thousands of clones, approximately 90% of them detected once, and approximately 0.58% sits in the top ten. The junction had 9 bases not matched to a gene; V was cut back by 8 bases and J by 4 bases. Germline lookup yields CDR1 MDHEN and CDR2 SYDVKM. The CDR3 is 14 amino acids. This clone was recorded only once. Its antigen remains unknown. Sequenced here: CD4+ or CD8+ T cells sorted from blood, sampled in a trial of the OX40 agonist ivuxolimab. This TCR derives from an adult with an advanced solid tumor such as melanoma, head and neck, liver or kidney cancer. The chain is built from TRBV28 and TRBJ2-7; 9 nucleotides match TRBD1. CDR3 sequence reads: CASVPQGAQYEQYF. CDR3 coding DNA: TGTGCCAGCGTACCACAGGGGGCGCAGTACGAGCAGTACTTC.